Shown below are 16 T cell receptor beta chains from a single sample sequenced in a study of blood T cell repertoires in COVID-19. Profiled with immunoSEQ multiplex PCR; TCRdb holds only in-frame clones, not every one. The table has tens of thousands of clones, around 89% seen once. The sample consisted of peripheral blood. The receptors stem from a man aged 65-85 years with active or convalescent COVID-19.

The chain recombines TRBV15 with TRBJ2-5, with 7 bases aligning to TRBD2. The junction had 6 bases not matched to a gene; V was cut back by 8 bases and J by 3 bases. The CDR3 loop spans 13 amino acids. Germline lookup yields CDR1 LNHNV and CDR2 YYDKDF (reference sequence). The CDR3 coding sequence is TGTGCCACCCACCGGGACTACAAAGAGACCCAGTACTTC. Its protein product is CATHRDYKETQYF.

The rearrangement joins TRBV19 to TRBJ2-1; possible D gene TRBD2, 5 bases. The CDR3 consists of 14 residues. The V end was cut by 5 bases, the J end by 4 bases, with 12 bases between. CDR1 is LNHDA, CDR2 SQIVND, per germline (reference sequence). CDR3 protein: CASSLGNEYNEQFF. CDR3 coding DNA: TGTGCCAGTAGTCTCGGGAACGAATACAATGAGCAGTTCTTC.

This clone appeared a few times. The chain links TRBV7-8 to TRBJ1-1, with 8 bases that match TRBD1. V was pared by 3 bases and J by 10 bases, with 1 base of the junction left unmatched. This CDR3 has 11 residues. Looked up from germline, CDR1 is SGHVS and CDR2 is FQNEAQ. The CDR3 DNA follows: TGTGCCAGCAGCTTCGACAGGGGAGCTTTCTTT. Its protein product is CASSFDRGAFF.

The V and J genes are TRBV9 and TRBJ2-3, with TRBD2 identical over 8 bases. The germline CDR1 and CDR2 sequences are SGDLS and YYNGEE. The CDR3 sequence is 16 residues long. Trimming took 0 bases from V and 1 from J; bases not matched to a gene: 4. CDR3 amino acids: CASSVDVSGGTDTQYF. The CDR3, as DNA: TGTGCCAGCAGCGTAGATGTTAGCGGGGGCACAGATACGCAGTATTTT.

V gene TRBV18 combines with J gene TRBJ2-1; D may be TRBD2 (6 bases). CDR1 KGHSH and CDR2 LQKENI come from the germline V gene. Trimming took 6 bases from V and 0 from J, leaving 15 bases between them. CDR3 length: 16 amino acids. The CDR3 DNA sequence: TGTGCCAGCTCCGTCGTGGGGGGAAGCTCCTACAATGAGCAGTTCTTC. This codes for CASSVVGGSSYNEQFF.

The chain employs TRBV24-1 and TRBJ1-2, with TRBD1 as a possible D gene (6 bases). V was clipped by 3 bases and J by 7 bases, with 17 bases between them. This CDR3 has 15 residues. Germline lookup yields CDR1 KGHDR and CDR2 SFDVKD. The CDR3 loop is CATSDPLGGALGYTF. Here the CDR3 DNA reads TGTGCCACCAGTGATCCCCTGGGGGGGGCGCTTGGCTACACCTTC.

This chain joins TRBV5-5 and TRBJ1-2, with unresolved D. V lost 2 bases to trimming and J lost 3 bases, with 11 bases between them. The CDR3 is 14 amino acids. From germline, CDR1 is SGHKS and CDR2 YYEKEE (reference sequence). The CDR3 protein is CASSLIRADYGYTF. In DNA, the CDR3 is TGTGCCAGCAGCTTAATCCGAGCCGACTATGGCTACACCTTC.

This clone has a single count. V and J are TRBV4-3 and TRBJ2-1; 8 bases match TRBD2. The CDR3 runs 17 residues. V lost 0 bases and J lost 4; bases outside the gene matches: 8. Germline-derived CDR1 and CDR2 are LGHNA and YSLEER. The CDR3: CASSQDGGSGVYNEQFF. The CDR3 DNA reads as TGCGCCAGCAGCCAAGATGGGGGTAGCGGGGTTTACAATGAGCAGTTCTTC.

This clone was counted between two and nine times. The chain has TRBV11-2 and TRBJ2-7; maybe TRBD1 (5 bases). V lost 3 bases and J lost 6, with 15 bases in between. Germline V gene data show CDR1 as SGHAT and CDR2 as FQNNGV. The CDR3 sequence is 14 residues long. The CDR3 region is CASSFPWTRAEQYF. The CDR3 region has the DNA TGTGCCAGCAGCTTTCCCTGGACCAGGGCCGAGCAGTACTTC. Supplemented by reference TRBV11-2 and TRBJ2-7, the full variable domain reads EAGVAQSPRYKIIEKRQSVAFWCNPISGHATLYWYQQILGQGPKLLIQFQNNGVVDDSQLPKDRFSAERLKGVDSTLKIQPAKLEDSAVYLCASSFPWTRAEQYFGPGTRLTVT.

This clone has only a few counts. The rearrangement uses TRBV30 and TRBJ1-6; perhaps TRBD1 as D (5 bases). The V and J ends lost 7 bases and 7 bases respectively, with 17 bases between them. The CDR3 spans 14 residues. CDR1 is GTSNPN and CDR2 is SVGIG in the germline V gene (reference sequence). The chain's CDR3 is CAFSTDSANSPLHF. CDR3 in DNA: TGTGCCTTTTCTACCGACAGCGCAAATTCACCCCTCCACTTT.

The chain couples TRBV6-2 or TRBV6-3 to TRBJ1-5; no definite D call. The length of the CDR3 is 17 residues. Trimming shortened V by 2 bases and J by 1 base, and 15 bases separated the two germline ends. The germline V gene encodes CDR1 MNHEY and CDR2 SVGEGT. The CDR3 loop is CASSYLNGGMSNQPQHF. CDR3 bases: TGTGCCAGCAGTTACCTCAACGGAGGGATGAGCAATCAGCCCCAGCATTTT.

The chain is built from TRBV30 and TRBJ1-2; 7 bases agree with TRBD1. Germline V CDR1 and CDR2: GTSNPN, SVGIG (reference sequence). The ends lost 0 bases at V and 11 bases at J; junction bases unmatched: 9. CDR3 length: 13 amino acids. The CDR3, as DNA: TGTGCCTGGAGTGTACTAGCGGGCAGGGGGTACACCTTC. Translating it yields CAWSVLAGRGYTF.

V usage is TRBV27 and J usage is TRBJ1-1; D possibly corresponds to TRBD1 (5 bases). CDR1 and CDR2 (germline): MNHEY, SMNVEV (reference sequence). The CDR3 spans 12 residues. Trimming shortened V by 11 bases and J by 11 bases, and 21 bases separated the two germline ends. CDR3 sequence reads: CASQLRPGRAFF. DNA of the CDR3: TGTGCCTCCCAACTTCGGCCAGGGAGGGCTTTCTTT.

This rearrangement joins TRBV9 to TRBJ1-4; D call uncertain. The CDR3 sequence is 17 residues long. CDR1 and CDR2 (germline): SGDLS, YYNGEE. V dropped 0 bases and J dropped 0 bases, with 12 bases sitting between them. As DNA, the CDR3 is TGTGCCAGCAGCGTAGGTCCCAAACTTTCAACTAATGAAAAACTGTTTTTT. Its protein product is CASSVGPKLSTNEKLFF.

The DNA of the CDR3 is TGTGCCAGCAGCTTAGTGTTGTCTGGCTCCAATACCGGGGAGCTGTTTTTT. It is translated as CASSLVLSGSNTGELFF. The V and J genes are TRBV7-2 and TRBJ2-2; D gene unclear. Trimming cost V 1 base and J 5 bases, with 17 bases left between them. The CDR3 has 17 amino acids. Per germline, CDR1 SGHTA and CDR2 FQGNSA.

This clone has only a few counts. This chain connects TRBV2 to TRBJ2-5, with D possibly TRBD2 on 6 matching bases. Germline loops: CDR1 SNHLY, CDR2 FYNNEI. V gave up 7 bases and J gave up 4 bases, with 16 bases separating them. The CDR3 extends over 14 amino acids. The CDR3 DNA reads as TGTGCCAGCACCGAGACTAGGTTATCAGAGACCCAGTACTTC. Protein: CASTETRLSETQYF.